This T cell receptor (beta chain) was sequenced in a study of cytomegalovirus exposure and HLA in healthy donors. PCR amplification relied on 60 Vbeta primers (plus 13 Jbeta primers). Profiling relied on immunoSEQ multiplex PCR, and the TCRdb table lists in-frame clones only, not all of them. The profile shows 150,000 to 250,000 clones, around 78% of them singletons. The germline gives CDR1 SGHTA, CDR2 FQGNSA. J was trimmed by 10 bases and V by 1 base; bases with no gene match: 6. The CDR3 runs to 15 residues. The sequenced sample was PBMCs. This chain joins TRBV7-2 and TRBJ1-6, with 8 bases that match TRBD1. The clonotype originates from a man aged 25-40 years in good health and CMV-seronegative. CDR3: CASSLVQGVWSPLHF. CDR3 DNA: TGTGCCAGCAGCTTAGTACAGGGGGTTTGGTCACCCCTCCACTTT.